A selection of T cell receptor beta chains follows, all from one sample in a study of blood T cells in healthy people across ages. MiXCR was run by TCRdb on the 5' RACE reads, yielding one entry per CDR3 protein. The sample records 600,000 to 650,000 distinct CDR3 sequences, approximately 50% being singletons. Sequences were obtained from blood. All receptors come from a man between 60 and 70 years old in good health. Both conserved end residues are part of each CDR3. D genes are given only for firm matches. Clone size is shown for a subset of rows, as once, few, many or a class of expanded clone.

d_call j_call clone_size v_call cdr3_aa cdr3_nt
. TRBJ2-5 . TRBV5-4 CASSLTGAPREQYF TGTGCCAGCAGCTTGACAGGGGCCCCTCGGGAGCAGTACTTC
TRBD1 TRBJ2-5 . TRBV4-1 CASSQADRKQETQYF TGCGCCAGCAGCCAAGCGGACAGGAAACAAGAGACCCAGTACTTC
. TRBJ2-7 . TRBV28 CASSLPRDRNEQYF TGTGCCAGCAGTTTACCCCGGGATCGGAACGAGCAGTACTTC
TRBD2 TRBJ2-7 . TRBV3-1 CASSQGSGGGIDEQYF TGTGCCAGCAGCCAAGGATCTGGCGGGGGAATCGACGAGCAGTACTTC
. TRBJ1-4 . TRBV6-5 CASSSGGTTNEKLFF TGTGCCAGCAGTTCCGGGGGAACCACTAATGAAAAACTGTTTTTT
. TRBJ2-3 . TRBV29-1 CSVGPTQIGTDTQYF TGCAGCGTTGGGCCCACCCAGATCGGCACAGATACGCAGTATTTT
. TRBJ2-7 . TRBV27 CASSLWGDLTKNSQYF TGTGCCAGCAGTTTATGGGGGGACCTAACCAAAAACAGTCAGTACTTC
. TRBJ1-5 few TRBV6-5 CASSRGSHQPQHF TGTGCCAGCAGCCGCGGCAGCCATCAGCCCCAGCATTTT
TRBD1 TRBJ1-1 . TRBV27 CASSVRGLLNTEAFF TGTGCCAGCAGTGTAAGGGGGCTGTTGAACACTGAAGCTTTCTTT
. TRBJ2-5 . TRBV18 CASSPRDGETQYF TGTGCCAGCTCACCACGGGACGGAGAGACCCAGTACTTC
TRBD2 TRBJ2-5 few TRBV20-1 CSATEWVAGGLQETQYF TGCAGTGCTACCGAGTGGGTAGCGGGGGGGCTGCAAGAGACCCAGTACTTC
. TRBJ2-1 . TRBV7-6 CASSLETVGSLYNEQFF TGTGCCAGCAGCTTGGAGACGGTGGGGAGCCTATACAATGAGCAGTTCTTC
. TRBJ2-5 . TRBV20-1 CSARDSRTQETQYF TGCAGTGCTAGAGATAGTAGGACTCAAGAGACCCAGTACTTC
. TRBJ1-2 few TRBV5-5 CASSFYLGSSRYGYTF TGTGCCAGCAGCTTTTATTTGGGGAGCTCCCGCTATGGCTACACCTTC
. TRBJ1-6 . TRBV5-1 CASSLEAGRENSPLHF TGCGCCAGCAGCTTGGAGGCAGGGAGGGAGAATTCACCCCTCCACTTT
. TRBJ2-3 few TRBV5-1 CASSPGDSDTDTQYF TGCGCCAGCAGCCCGGGGGACAGCGACACAGATACGCAGTATTTT
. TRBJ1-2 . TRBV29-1 CSVERGRGYGYTF TGCAGCGTTGAGAGGGGCAGGGGCTATGGCTACACCTTC
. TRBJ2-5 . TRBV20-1 CSARDVGEETQYF TGCAGTGCTAGAGATGTTGGTGAAGAGACCCAGTACTTC
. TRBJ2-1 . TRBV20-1 CSARREEQFF TGCAGTGCGCGACGAGAGGAGCAGTTCTTC
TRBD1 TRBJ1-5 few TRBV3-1 CASSQGDSLNQPQHF TGTGCCAGCAGCCAAGGGGACAGCCTCAATCAGCCCCAGCATTTT
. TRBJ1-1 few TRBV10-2 CASRVTWNTEAFF TGCGCCAGCAGGGTAACCTGGAACACTGAAGCTTTCTTT
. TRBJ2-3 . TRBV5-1 CASSVLGGSTDTQYF TGCGCCAGCAGCGTCCTAGGCGGTAGCACAGATACGCAGTATTTT
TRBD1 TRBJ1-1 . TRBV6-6 CASSYRDRGRGAFF TGTGCCAGCAGTTACCGCGACAGGGGCCGGGGGGCTTTCTTT
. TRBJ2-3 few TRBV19 CASRDSPERTQYF TGTGCCAGTCGGGACTCGCCGGAACGAACGCAGTATTTT
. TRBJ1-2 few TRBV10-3 CAISESVGVHGYTF TGTGCCATCAGTGAGTCGGTCGGAGTCCATGGCTACACCTTC
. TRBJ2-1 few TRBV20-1 CSARVLGWAGSSYNEQFF TGCAGTGCTAGAGTACTTGGTTGGGCGGGGAGCTCCTACAATGAGCAGTTCTTC
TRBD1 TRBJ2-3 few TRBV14 CASSRQGNTDTQYF TGTGCCAGCAGCCGACAGGGAAACACAGATACGCAGTATTTT
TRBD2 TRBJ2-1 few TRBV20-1 CSAGSSGGGLMNEQFF TGCAGTGCTGGATCTAGCGGCGGGGGGTTAATGAATGAGCAGTTCTTC
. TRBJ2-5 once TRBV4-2 CASSQGTADRRTQYF TGTGCCAGCAGCCAGGGCACGGCGGACCGTAGGACCCAGTACTTC
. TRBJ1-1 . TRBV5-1 CASSSRGGDGTEAFF TGCGCCAGCAGCAGCCGAGGGGGTGATGGCACTGAAGCTTTCTTT
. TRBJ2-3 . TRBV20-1 CSATNPLAIAGTDTQYF TGCAGTGCAACTAACCCGCTAGCAATCGCTGGCACAGATACGCAGTATTTT
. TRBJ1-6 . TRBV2 CASSDITVNSPLHF TGTGCCAGCAGTGATATTACAGTTAATTCACCCCTCCACTTT
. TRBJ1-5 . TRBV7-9 CASSLGGDTNQPQHF TGTGCCAGCAGCTTAGGGGGGGACACCAATCAGCCCCAGCATTTT
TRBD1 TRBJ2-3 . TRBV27 CASTGTGGVDTQYF TGTGCCAGCACCGGGACAGGGGGTGTGGATACGCAGTATTTT
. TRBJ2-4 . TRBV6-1 CASSIDGFGDADIQYF TGTGCCAGCAGTATCGACGGATTCGGGGACGCGGACATTCAGTACTTC
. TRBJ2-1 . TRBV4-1 CASSQDRALGDEQFF TGCGCCAGCAGCCAAGATAGGGCTTTAGGAGATGAGCAGTTCTTC
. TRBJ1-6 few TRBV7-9 CASSSPGNSPLHF TGTGCCAGCAGCTCCCCGGGGAATTCACCCCTCCACTTT
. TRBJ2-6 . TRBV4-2 CASSQAGSGASVLTF TGTGCCAGCAGCCAAGCGGGCTCTGGGGCCAGCGTCCTGACTTTC
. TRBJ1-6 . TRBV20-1 CSARWVRGTILSPLHF TGCAGTGCTAGATGGGTTCGGGGGACAATTTTGTCACCCCTCCACTTT
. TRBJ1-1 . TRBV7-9 CASSLGGFGSEAFF TGTGCCAGCAGCTTAGGAGGGTTCGGCAGTGAAGCTTTCTTT
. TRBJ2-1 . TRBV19 CASSISGPEQFF TGTGCCAGTAGTATAAGTGGCCCCGAGCAGTTCTTC
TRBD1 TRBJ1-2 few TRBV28 CASSLPGTANYGYTF TGTGCCAGCAGTTTACCGGGGACAGCTAACTATGGCTACACCTTC
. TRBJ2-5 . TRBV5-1 CASSSVGGRETQYF TGCGCCAGCAGCTCGGTTGGAGGGAGAGAGACCCAGTACTTC
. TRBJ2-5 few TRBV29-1 CSGRGSQETQYF TGCAGCGGCCGAGGGAGCCAAGAGACCCAGTACTTC
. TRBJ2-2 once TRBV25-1 CASSDSRTVTGELFF TGTGCCAGCAGTGATAGTAGGACAGTAACCGGGGAGCTGTTTTTT
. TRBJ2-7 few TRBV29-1 CSVGFVGGRYEQYF TGCAGCGTTGGGTTCGTTGGGGGGCGATACGAGCAGTACTTC
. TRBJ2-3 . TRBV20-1 CSARQQGRSTDTQYF TGCAGTGCTAGGCAACAGGGTCGGAGCACAGATACGCAGTATTTT
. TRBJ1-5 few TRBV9 CASSVDLGQPQHF TGTGCCAGCAGCGTAGATCTAGGGCAGCCCCAGCATTTT
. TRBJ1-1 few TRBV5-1 CASSSGTRNTEAFF TGCGCCAGCAGCTCCGGGACACGTAACACTGAAGCTTTCTTT
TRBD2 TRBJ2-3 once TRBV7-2 CASSWRRAGGPADTQYF TGTGCCAGCAGCTGGCGACGAGCGGGGGGCCCCGCAGATACGCAGTATTTT
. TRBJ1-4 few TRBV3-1 CASSQVGDYEKLFF TGTGCCAGCAGCCAGGTCGGGGACTATGAAAAACTGTTTTTT